This T cell receptor (beta chain) stems from a study of blood T cell repertoires in COVID-19. Study at large: Researchers got acute and convalescent COVID-19 samples from the United States, Italy and Spain. Sample material is recorded as cDNA or gDNA derived from T cells, B-cell-depleted T cells, or PBMCs.

Authors' methods: Estimation of nucleated cell counts was performed using reference gene primer amplification. The method was immunoSEQ multiplex PCR; TCRdb's version includes in-frame clones alone and lacks a portion of them. V and J calls and clone size are copied from that table; D and trimming were computed from the DNA. The sample holds 35,000 to 50,000 clones, roughly 84% seen once. This clonotype was sampled from a human donor in a cohort sampled during active COVID-19. The specimen was peripheral blood.

CDR3 DNA: TGTGCCAGTAATTGGGGTGGCCGGACAGGGGGCACTCAGCCCCAGCATTTT. It translates to CASNWGGRTGGTQPQHF. The chain has TRBV19 and TRBJ1-5; 11 nucleotides match TRBD1. CDR3 length: 17 residues. J gave up 6 bases and V 7 bases, and 14 bases lay outside the gene matches. Germline CDR1 reads LNHDA; CDR2 reads SQIVND (reference sequence).